This TCR beta chain was obtained from a study of cytomegalovirus exposure and HLA in healthy donors. Study-level results: An observed cluster of highly shared sequence variants was recorded as a likely sequencing artifact. Apparent HLA restriction characterized most CMV-associated TCR beta chains in a later analysis. One later analysis reportedly identified an Asian-associated ancestry cluster that showed fewer N-insertions than the 666-donor mean. Data from an earlier analysis indicated that most TCR beta V segments were productive either about 90% or about 30% of the time.

In the PCR, 60 Vbeta and 13 Jbeta primers were used. The table came from immunoSEQ multiplex PCR; TCRdb's copy has only in-frame clones and leaves some out. This table holds 85,000 to 130,000 clones, roughly four fifths found once. Worth noting for this clone: Its antigen is as yet unknown.

CDR3 length equals 13 residues. CDR1 and CDR2 from the germline V gene are SEHNR and FQNEAQ (reference sequence). Deletions cut 5 bases from V and 7 bases from J, with 11 bases between. Sequencing used PBMCs. The genes are TRBV7-9 and TRBJ2-2; D unresolved. The clonotype originates from a man aged 50 to 60 in good health and CMV-seronegative. For the CDR3, the DNA is TGTGCCAGCAGCAACACTAACGACGGGGAGCTGTTTTTT. Amino acids: CASSNTNDGELFF.